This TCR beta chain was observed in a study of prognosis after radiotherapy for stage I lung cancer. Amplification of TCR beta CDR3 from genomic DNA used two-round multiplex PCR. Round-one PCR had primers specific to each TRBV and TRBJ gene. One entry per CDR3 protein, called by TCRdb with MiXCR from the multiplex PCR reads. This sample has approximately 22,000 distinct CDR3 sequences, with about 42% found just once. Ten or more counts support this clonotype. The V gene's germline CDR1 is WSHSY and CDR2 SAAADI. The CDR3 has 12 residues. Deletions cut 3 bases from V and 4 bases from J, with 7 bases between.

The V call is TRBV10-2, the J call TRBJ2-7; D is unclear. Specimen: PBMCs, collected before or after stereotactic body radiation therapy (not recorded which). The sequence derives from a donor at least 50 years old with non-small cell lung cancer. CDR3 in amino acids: CASSEVLYEQYF. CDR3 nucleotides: TGCGCCAGCAGTGAAGTGCTTTACGAGCAGTACTTC.